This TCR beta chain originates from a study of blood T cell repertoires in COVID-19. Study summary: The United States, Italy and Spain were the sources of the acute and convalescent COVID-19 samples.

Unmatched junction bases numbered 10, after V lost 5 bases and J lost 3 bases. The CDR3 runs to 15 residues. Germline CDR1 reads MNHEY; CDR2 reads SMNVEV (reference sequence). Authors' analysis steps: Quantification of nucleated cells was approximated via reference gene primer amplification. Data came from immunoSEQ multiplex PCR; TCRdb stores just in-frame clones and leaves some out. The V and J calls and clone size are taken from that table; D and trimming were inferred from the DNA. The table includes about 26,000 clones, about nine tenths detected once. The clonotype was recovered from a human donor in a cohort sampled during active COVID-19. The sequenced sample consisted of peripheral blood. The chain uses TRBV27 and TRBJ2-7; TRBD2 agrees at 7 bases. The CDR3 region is CASSPKWEGLYEQYF. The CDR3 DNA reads TGTGCCAGCAGTCCGAAATGGGAGGGCCTCTACGAGCAGTACTTC.